This T cell receptor beta chain was obtained from a study of shared clonotypes between healthy human individuals (dated by TCRdb to 2018 to 2020). Broadly, across the study: Three men and a couple of women, aged 18 to 49 years, made up the cohort. For each donor, three plates each were used for CD4 naive and CD4 memory, two plates were used for CD8 naive, and one plate was used for CD8 memory. Blood TCR repertoires of about five healthy adults were deeply sequenced to estimate repertoire size and the extent of clonotype sharing between individuals. To increase sequencing depth and limit assay-specific biases, different laboratories used diverse techniques to prepare libraries and sequence TCR repertoires. Each donor's leukapheresis produced roughly between about 0.85 and 10 billion PBMCs.

What the authors observed across the whole study: When several donors were compared, the shared fraction of clonotypes was about 5% for naive CD4, around 3.6% for naive CD8, 2% to 2.5% for memory CD4, and roughly 0.43% for memory CD8. Pairwise subsampling indicated that sequencing depth was expected to affect the degree of clonotype sharing among donors. Because the study included a small number of donors, the genetic and exposure-history diversity represented was limited. Sampling was restricted to blood, and TCR repertoires in tissue are likely to differ from TCR repertoires in blood. Clonotypes shared by all four sorted-subset donors showed higher generation probabilities than non-shared clonotypes. Larger estimated clonotype richness was generally found for naive subsets than for memory subsets. Even with the large sequencing depth, rarefaction of the sorted-subset datasets indicated that sequencing was incomplete.

The CDR3, from cysteine to phenylalanine, totals 11 residues. The sequence is cut down to CDR3 DNA, 33 bases in frame from base 1. CDR1 MDHEN and CDR2 SYDVKM were looked up in the germline V gene. V loses 5 bases, J loses 6 bases, and the germline ends lie 8 bases apart. Turning to this clone: This receptor's antigen is unknown. No base quality values were provided; no much bigger clone lies one nucleotide off. The same CDR3 arises from other DNA sequences in this sample as well.

Using the deep immunoSEQ assay, TCR CDR3 regions were amplified from genomic DNA by multiplex PCR. Extracted genomic DNA from each cell subset was spread evenly across all wells of several immunoSEQ 96-well plates, with each plate serving as a replicate. For sorted subsets, each replicate PCR was loaded with roughly 200 ng genomic DNA, equivalent to approximately 27,000 T cell genomes. Purified libraries were measured with a Qubit 3.0 fluorometer, size-checked on a Bioanalyzer 2100, and measured again with the KAPA Library Quantification kit. Every immunoSEQ 96-well plate was sequenced on a dedicated single-read 150-cycle Illumina NextSeq 550 flow cell. From the authors' description of their analysis: Because the immunoSEQ output held only junctional sequences and lacked quality scores, the filtering could not match the filtering applied to full-length reads. Sequences were annotated with PyIR, a Python wrapper for IgBLAST v1.9, and V/J genes and CDR3 were assigned using IMGT germline references. Any read was removed if the V/J assignment was weak (E-value above 1e-6), the CDR3 was missing, or the read contained stop codons, out-of-frame junctions, or ambiguous translated residues. A V3J clonotype was defined by an identical inferred V gene, J gene, and CDR3 amino acid sequence. The percentage overlap between two repertoires was calculated by dividing the number of shared unique clonotypes by the size of the smaller repertoire. Three approaches were used to assess repertoire richness: RTK rarefaction, the Chao1 estimator, and Recon v2.1 estimates of unobserved clonotypes. Generation probabilities for all TCRbeta clonotypes obtained by the gDNA method from a few donors were computed using OLGA. This immuneACCESS table, as held by TCRdb, lists in-frame sequences with V and J called but not all clones. Of the missing ones, under half trace to an unresolved V gene in checked studies; the others have no known cause. V, J and clone size are taken as reported in that table, and D and trimming were inferred from the DNA itself. This sample gives 550,000 to 800,000 clones in total; roughly 91% of them show up just once. The ten largest clones capture more than 30% of the sample.

Donors were healthy HIV-negative adults with no recently reported acute infections or vaccinations. Every donor was a Caucasian adult living in Nashville, Tennessee, USA. CD8 memory samples consisted of magnetically selected CD45RO+ cells combined with CCR7-negative CD45RA+ effector memory (TemRA) cells. Blood was obtained by leukapheresis, after which PBMCs were separated by Ficoll-Histopaque density gradient centrifugation and cryopreserved in liquid nitrogen vapor phase. Analytical flow cytometry was used to check the purity and quantity of each magnetically sorted T cell population. Genomic DNA was isolated from every sorted fraction and measured by UV absorbance on a Nanodrop 2000c.

Sequencing was done on a sample of memory CD8+ T cells from PBMCs. The cell subset or site label for this specimen denotes: CD45RO+ cells pooled with CCR7-negative TemRA cells. The source of this sequence is a man aged 18 to 29 in good health. Some clones in this sample may be carry-over from other donors' samples. The chain uses TRBV28 and TRBJ2-7; the D gene is not confidently resolved. The CDR3 is CASSPLREQYF. The sequence in DNA is TGTGCCAGCAGTCCCCTCCGCGAGCAGTACTTC.